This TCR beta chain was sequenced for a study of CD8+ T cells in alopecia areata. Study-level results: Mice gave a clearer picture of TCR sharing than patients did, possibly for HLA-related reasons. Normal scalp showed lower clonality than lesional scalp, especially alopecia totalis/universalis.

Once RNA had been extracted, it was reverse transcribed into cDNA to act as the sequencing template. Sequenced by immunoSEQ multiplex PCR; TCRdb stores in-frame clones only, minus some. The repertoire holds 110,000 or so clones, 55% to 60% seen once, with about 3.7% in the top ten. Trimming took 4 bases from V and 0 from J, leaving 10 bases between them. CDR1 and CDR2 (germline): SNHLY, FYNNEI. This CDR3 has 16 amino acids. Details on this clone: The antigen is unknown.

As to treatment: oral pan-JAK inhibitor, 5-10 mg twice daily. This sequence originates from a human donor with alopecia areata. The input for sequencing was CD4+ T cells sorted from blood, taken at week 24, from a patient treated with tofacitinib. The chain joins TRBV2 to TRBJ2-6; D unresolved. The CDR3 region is CASSARFGSGANVLTF. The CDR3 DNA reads TGTGCCAGCAGTGCCAGATTTGGCTCTGGGGCCAACGTCCTGACTTTC.